Presented here are 9 T cell receptor beta chains from one specimen sequenced in a study of CD8+CD57+ T cells in acquired aplastic anemia (dated by TCRdb to the late 2010s). Patients chosen for sequencing had shown expansion of CD8+CD57+ cells by flow cytometry. Sequenced using an Illumina HiSeq 2000. Profiling of TCR beta VDJ combinations and CDR3 sequences used genomic DNA as the template. Through fastp at Q25 and MiXCR, TCRdb rebuilt clones from the public reads, retaining in-frame beta chains. Rows are unified per CDR3 protein, each entry keeping the most common DNA and genes. Present in this sample are about 270,000 distinct CDR3 sequences, 82% of which were seen just once. The ten largest clonotypes hold less than 50% of the sample. The sequencing input was sorted CD4+, CD8+, or CD8+CD57+ T cells (not recorded which) from PBMCs. These receptor sequences come from a human donor with aplastic anemia.

This clonotype was counted ten times or more. V gene TRBV7-8 combines with J gene TRBJ1-1; D is unresolved. The CDR3 covers 15 residues. V lost 0 bases, J lost 13 bases, and 21 bases lay in between. Per germline, CDR1 SGHVS and CDR2 FQNEAQ. The CDR3 sequence is CASSLAGGPDTEYFF. The CDR3 bases are TGTGCCAGCAGCTTAGCGGGAGGTCCCGATACTGAGTATTTCTTT.

The table lists this clonotype with a few counts. The CDR3 ends on some other residue instead of the conserved phenylalanine or tryptophan, so this is likely a read error. It is unclear where the CDR3 begins or ends on the DNA, so no DNA is shown, and the CDR3 is as TCRdb lists it. The chain joins TRBV7-4 to TRBJ2-3. The germline V gene encodes CDR1 SGHVT and CDR2 SQSDAQ. The CDR3 numbers 13 amino acids, ends counted. CDR3 protein: CASSVVGTSSTSV.

Comments on this clonotype: One end of the junction does not line up with germline, which may come from a read error. The chain joins TRBV2 to TRBJ2-3, with 8 bases identical to TRBD2. This CDR3 comprises 13 residues. From germline, CDR1 is SNHLY and CDR2 FYNNEI. The DNA for the CDR3 is TGTGCCAGCGGGGGCGGGGGGACGGCTACGAAGTATTTT. It translates to CASGGGGTATKYF. The variable domain in full, with the rest retrieved from reference TRBV2 and TRBJ2-3, is EPEVTQTPSHQVTQMGQEVILRCVPISNHLYFYWYRQILGQKVEFLVSFYNNEISEKSEIFDDQFSVERPDGSNFTLKIRSTKLEDSAMYFCASGGGGTATKYFGPGTRLTVL.

The chain uses TRBV7-9 and TRBJ1-3; TRBD1 matches 10 bases. J was trimmed by 2 bases and V by 3 bases; bases with no gene match: 7. The CDR3 totals 17 residues. Germline V gene data show CDR1 as SEHNR and CDR2 as FQNEAQ (reference sequence). In DNA, the CDR3 is TGTGCCAGCAGCTTGGATCTGACAGGGGGCACTGGAAACACCATATATTTT. Protein product: CASSLDLTGGTGNTIYF.

CDR3 residues: CASSVLAGNAGELFF. The CDR3 nucleotides read TGTGCCAGCAGCGTATTAGCGGGTAACGCTGGGGAGCTGTTTTTT. The gene calls are TRBV7-3 and TRBJ2-2; 7 bases fit TRBD2. V trimming: 5 bases; J trimming: 8 bases; junction bases outside the gene matches: 11. The CDR3 sequence is 15 residues long. The germline gives CDR1 SGHTA, CDR2 FQGTGA.

The chain employs TRBV15 and TRBJ2-3, with a weak D call TRBD2 (5 bases). The germline CDR1 and CDR2 sequences are LNHNV and YYDKDF (reference sequence). This CDR3 has 14 residues. Trimming pared 6 bases from V and 4 bases from J, leaving 14 bases between. CDR3 sequence reads: CATRGSGEPDTQYF. CDR3 nucleotides: TGTGCCACCAGGGGGAGTGGGGAACCAGATACGCAGTATTTT.

This chain uses TRBV7-2 with TRBJ2-7; 9 bases are shared with TRBD2. Losses at the gene ends were 4 bases for V and 13 bases for J; bases not matched to a gene: 17. Looked up from germline, CDR1 is SGHTA and CDR2 is FQGNSA. The CDR3 is 15 residues long. As DNA, the CDR3 is TGTGCCAGCAGCTCAGCTGTGGGACTAGCTTCAGAGACCTACTTC. Its protein is CASSSAVGLASETYF.

The chain recombines TRBV30 with TRBJ1-2; the D gene is possibly TRBD1 (6 bases). The CDR3 has 13 residues. Trimming left V 2 bases short and J 4 bases short, with 11 bases between. Germline CDR1 and CDR2: GTSNPN and SVGIG (reference sequence). The CDR3 coding sequence is TGTGCCTGGAGTCCCTCAGGGGTCTATGGCTACACCTTC. As protein: CAWSPSGVYGYTF.

A note on this clonotype: Since no conserved phenylalanine or tryptophan closes the CDR3, a read error is the likely cause. The DNA is left out, because the CDR3 cannot be placed on it with certainty; the CDR3 is given as TCRdb lists it. The chain recombines TRBV7-9 with TRBJ2-3; TRBD2 is the table's D call, not checked against the DNA. Germline CDR1 reads SEHNR; CDR2 reads FQNEAQ (reference sequence). The CDR3 numbers 13 amino acids, ends counted. The CDR3 protein is CSPRNRARTLKHS.